This T cell receptor beta chain was captured in a study of blood T cell repertoires in COVID-19. As for the study in general: Spain, Italy and the United States supplied samples that represented acute and convalescent COVID-19. T cells, B-cell-depleted T cells, or PBMCs provided the cDNA or gDNA that served as material.

The CDR3 length is 11 residues. Trimming cost V 6 bases and J 6 bases, with 9 bases left between them. Looked up from germline, CDR1 is SGHRS and CDR2 is YFSETQ. Original data processing: The authors estimated nucleated cell counts from reference gene primer amplification. Only in-frame clones appear in the TCRdb table, and some are missing; sequencing was by immunoSEQ multiplex PCR. The DNA was the basis for D and trimming; V, J and clone size are from that table. The sample yields 80,000 to 95,000 clones, around 83% seen once. The V call is TRBV5-1, the J call TRBJ1-1; possibly TRBD1 for D (6 bases). Sequencing was performed on peripheral blood. The source is a woman aged 80 or over in a cohort sampled during active or convalescent COVID-19. The CDR3 is CASTEGAEAFF. The CDR3 bases are TGCGCCAGCACCGAGGGGGCTGAAGCTTTCTTT.